A selection of T cell receptor beta chains follows, all from one sample in a study of shared clonotypes between healthy human individuals. TCRdb's copy holds only in-frame clones and misses some; the assay was immunoSEQ multiplex PCR. The table records over 850,000 clones, roughly 74% of them present only once. The sample consisted of memory CD4+ T cells from PBMCs. Receptors originate from a man between 18 and 29 years old in good health. Some clones in this sample may be carry-over from other donors' samples. Both conserved end residues are part of each CDR3. Fields, in order: V gene, D gene, J gene, clone size, CDR3 protein, CDR3 DNA. D genes are given only for firm matches. The size field is filled for only some rows; it gives once, few, many or a size class.

>TRBV29-1|TRBD1|TRBJ2-3|-
CSVEDQRGGDF
TGCAGCGTTGAAGATCAGAGAGGGGGCGATTTT
>TRBV5-1|-|TRBJ2-5|-
CASSPGGGLETQYF
TGCGCCAGCAGCCCGGGTGGGGGGCTGGAGACCCAGTACTTC
>TRBV28|-|TRBJ2-3|few
CASSRISGDTQYF
TGTGCCAGCAGCCGCATCTCGGGGGATACGCAGTATTTT
>TRBV14|TRBD2|TRBJ2-2|-
CASSHNLLAGGFTGELFF
TGTGCCAGCAGCCACAACCTACTAGCGGGAGGTTTCACCGGGGAGCTGTTTTTT
>TRBV11-2|-|TRBJ1-1|-
CASSLVGQGAEAFF
TGTGCCAGCAGCTTAGTGGGGCAGGGTGCTGAAGCTTTCTTT
>TRBV11-2|TRBD2|TRBJ2-7|-
CASSYVSGSGVREQYF
TGTGCCAGCAGCTATGTGAGCGGGAGTGGTGTTCGCGAGCAGTACTTC
>TRBV6-5|TRBD2|TRBJ2-2|-
CASSLLAGVPGELFF
TGTGCCAGCAGTTTACTAGCGGGAGTCCCCGGGGAGCTGTTTTTT
>TRBV5-4|-|TRBJ2-1|once
CASSLSDNEQFF
TGTGCCAGCAGCTTGTCGGACAATGAGCAGTTCTTC
>TRBV7-9|-|TRBJ2-2|-
CASSVGAGLTGELFF
TGTGCCAGCAGTGTCGGGGCAGGCCTCACCGGGGAGCTGTTTTTT
>TRBV28|-|TRBJ1-2|once
CASSLSPRGNGYTF
TGTGCCAGCAGTTTATCTCCCAGGGGAAATGGCTACACCTTC
>TRBV5-1|-|TRBJ1-1|-
CASSLGWATEAFF
TGCGCCAGCAGTTTGGGGTGGGCCACTGAAGCTTTCTTT
>TRBV1|-|TRBJ2-5|-
CTSSQKKETQYF
TGCACCAGCAGCCAAAAGAAAGAGACCCAGTACTTC
>TRBV29-1|-|TRBJ1-3|-
CSVGFGGSGNTIYF
TGCAGCGTTGGGTTCGGGGGCTCTGGAAACACCATATATTTT
>TRBV7-2|-|TRBJ1-5|-
CASTLGPYSNQPQHF
TGTGCCAGCACTTTGGGGCCCTATAGCAATCAGCCCCAGCATTTT
>TRBV28|-|TRBJ1-1|-
CATRRNTEAFF
TGTGCCACTAGGAGGAACACTGAAGCTTTCTTT
>TRBV30|-|TRBJ2-7|few
CAWSGRTESSYEQYF
TGTGCCTGGAGTGGACGAACAGAGAGCTCCTACGAGCAGTACTTC
>TRBV20-1|-|TRBJ1-1|few
CSAEGGDEAFF
TGCAGTGCTGAAGGGGGGGATGAAGCTTTCTTT
>TRBV30|-|TRBJ2-7|-
CAWSTHYEQYF
TGTGCCTGGAGTACTCACTACGAGCAGTACTTC
>TRBV9|-|TRBJ2-3|-
CASSVGGIRTDTQYF
TGTGCCAGCAGCGTAGGAGGGATACGCACAGATACGCAGTATTTT
>TRBV29-1|-|TRBJ2-3|-
CSEDTDTQYF
TGCAGCGAGGACACAGATACGCAGTATTTT
>TRBV4-2|TRBD1|TRBJ2-4|-
CASSPRLQGTGGNIQYF
TGTGCCAGCAGCCCACGCCTGCAGGGGACAGGGGGAAACATTCAGTACTTC
>TRBV2|-|TRBJ2-6|-
CASGDGFSGANVLTF
TGTGCCAGCGGTGACGGCTTCTCCGGGGCCAACGTCCTGACTTTC
>TRBV5-1|-|TRBJ2-5|-
CATHPQGGQETQYF
TGCGCCACCCACCCGCAAGGGGGCCAAGAGACCCAGTACTTC
>TRBV5-4|-|TRBJ2-5|-
CASTPDPSQETQYF
TGTGCCAGCACCCCCGATCCCAGCCAAGAGACCCAGTACTTC
>TRBV5-1|TRBD2|TRBJ2-7|-
CASSLGLARYEQYF
TGCGCCAGCAGCTTGGGACTAGCGAGATACGAGCAGTACTTC
>TRBV11-2|-|TRBJ2-3|-
CASSSQGGPTDTQYF
TGTGCCAGCAGCTCCCAGGGGGGGCCCACAGATACGCAGTATTTT
>TRBV30|-|TRBJ1-5|few
CAWSGGTWNQPQHF
TGTGCCTGGAGTGGGGGGACGTGGAATCAGCCCCAGCATTTT
>TRBV18|-|TRBJ1-2|-
CASSPGPKRGGYTF
TGTGCCAGCTCACCCGGACCGAAAAGGGGTGGCTACACCTTC
>TRBV20-1|-|TRBJ2-3|-
CSARGSDTQYF
TGCAGTGCTAGAGGCTCGGATACGCAGTATTTT
>TRBV28|-|TRBJ1-1|-
CASTTVNTEAFF
TGTGCCAGCACGACAGTGAACACTGAAGCTTTCTTT
>TRBV20-1|-|TRBJ1-1|-
CSSPDNTEAFF
TGCAGTTCGCCGGACAACACTGAAGCTTTCTTT
>TRBV5-1|TRBD2|TRBJ2-7|-
CASSETSGSYEQYF
TGCGCCAGCAGCGAGACTAGCGGATCCTACGAGCAGTACTTC
>TRBV7-9|-|TRBJ2-7|-
CASSLVMARAGDSYEQYF
TGTGCCAGCAGCTTAGTTATGGCGAGGGCAGGGGACTCCTACGAGCAGTACTTC
>TRBV7-6|-|TRBJ2-5|-
CASSLSSSPRRGPQYF
TGTGCCAGCAGCTTATCATCCAGCCCCCGTCGTGGGCCCCAGTACTTC
>TRBV30|TRBD1|TRBJ2-5|-
CAWSQGARTLQETQYF
TGTGCCTGGAGTCAGGGGGCGAGAACTTTACAAGAGACCCAGTACTTC
>TRBV19|-|TRBJ1-1|once
CASSMAGRGNTEAFF
TGTGCCAGTAGTATGGCAGGGCGCGGGAACACTGAAGCTTTCTTT
>TRBV4-1|-|TRBJ1-4|once
CASSPRTANNEKLFF
TGCGCCAGCAGCCCCCGCACGGCAAATAATGAAAAACTGTTTTTT
>TRBV15|-|TRBJ1-1|few
CATSRDRFGGGHTEAFF
TGTGCCACCAGCAGAGATCGGTTTGGAGGAGGGCACACTGAAGCTTTCTTT
>TRBV7-9|-|TRBJ1-5|few
CASSLAGLQWPQHF
TGTGCCAGCAGCTTAGCAGGGCTCCAGTGGCCCCAGCATTTT
>TRBV7-3|-|TRBJ2-1|many
CASSARGQSYNEQFF
TGTGCCAGCAGCGCCCGAGGACAGTCCTACAATGAGCAGTTCTTC
>TRBV19|-|TRBJ1-5|-
CASSGLEGLQPQHF
TGTGCCAGTAGTGGTTTGGAAGGACTTCAGCCCCAGCATTTT
>TRBV5-6|TRBD2|TRBJ2-1|-
CASSSSGTSNEQFF
TGTGCCAGCAGCTCGTCGGGGACTAGTAATGAGCAGTTCTTC
>TRBV7-3|-|TRBJ2-3|once
CASSPGRGTDTQYF
TGTGCCAGCAGCCCTGGGCGGGGCACAGATACGCAGTATTTT
>TRBV5-4|TRBD1|TRBJ2-1|-
CASSSRDRLNNEQFF
TGTGCCAGCAGCTCTCGGGACAGGCTTAACAATGAGCAGTTCTTC
>TRBV6-5|-|TRBJ2-3|-
CASSYSGWSTDTQYF
TGTGCCAGCAGTTACTCAGGGTGGAGCACAGATACGCAGTATTTT
>TRBV5-1|TRBD1|TRBJ2-5|-
CASGTGAGETQYF
TGCGCCAGCGGGACAGGGGCGGGGGAGACCCAGTACTTC
>TRBV6-5|-|TRBJ1-2|-
CAIGAAYGYTF
TGTGCCATCGGGGCTGCCTATGGCTACACCTTC
>TRBV5-1|-|TRBJ2-3|-
CASSLPGSTDTQYF
TGCGCCAGCAGCCTCCCAGGGTCCACAGATACGCAGTATTTT
>TRBV30|TRBD1|TRBJ1-6|once
CAWSVGGSPLHF
TGTGCCTGGAGTGTAGGGGGCTCACCCCTCCACTTT
>TRBV7-9|-|TRBJ2-1|-
CASSSWTGYEQFF
TGTGCCAGCAGCTCATGGACTGGCTATGAGCAGTTCTTC
>TRBV2|-|TRBJ1-5|-
CASSVTGFEQPQHF
TGTGCCAGCAGTGTAACAGGGTTCGAGCAGCCCCAGCATTTT
>TRBV30|-|TRBJ2-5|-
CAWSVGPAETQYF
TGTGCCTGGAGTGTCGGGCCTGCGGAGACCCAGTACTTC
>TRBV19|-|TRBJ2-7|-
CASSRGRYEQYF
TGTGCCAGTAGTAGGGGGCGCTACGAGCAGTACTTC